This T cell receptor beta chain originates from a study of blood T cells in healthy people across ages. Primers used in a second PCR of about 6 to 12 cycles were a sample-barcoded 5' primer and a J-beta primer mix. TCRdb fed the 5' RACE reads into MiXCR, producing one record per CDR3 protein. The sample records roughly 930,000 distinct CDR3 sequences, about 48% being singletons. The study, taken as a whole, reports: For the donors, CMV status was unknown and possibly confounded expanded clonotype changes. Higher diversity, along with more naive CD4+ cells, distinguished long-lived donors from aged donors.

Per the germline V gene, CDR1 is SQVTM and CDR2 is ANQGSEA. V lost 7 bases and J lost 6; bases outside the gene matches: 4. The CDR3 is 11 residues long. Details on this clonotype: Its antigen is currently unknown.

The V and J genes are TRBV29-1 and TRBJ1-2; 8 bases are shared with TRBD1. The TCR originated in a man younger than 45 in good health. Sample: blood. In DNA form, the CDR3 reads TGCAGCGGTCGACAGGGGAATGGCTACACCTTC. Its translation is CSGRQGNGYTF.